This T cell receptor (beta chain) was sequenced in a study of blood T cell repertoires in COVID-19. Study-wide background: Donors in the United States, Italy and Spain gave samples during acute or convalescent COVID-19. The cDNA or gDNA used as material had been derived from T cells, B-cell-depleted T cells, or PBMCs.

Per the original methods: By means of reference gene primer amplification, nucleated cell counts were estimated. The data were produced by immunoSEQ multiplex PCR, yet TCRdb's version contains in-frame clones alone and is incomplete. V and J calls and clone size are as listed in that table; D and trimming were resolved from the DNA. The data show over 120,000 clones, about 77% seen once. This CDR3 has 17 amino acids. Germline trimming cut 3 bases from V and 6 bases from J; bases unmatched to any gene: 7. Germline CDR1 reads KGHSH; CDR2 reads LQKENI. Sequencing was done on a sample of peripheral blood. This chain links TRBV18 with TRBJ2-1; 14 bases line up with TRBD2. The clonotype originates from a woman aged 50 to 60 with active or convalescent COVID-19. The CDR3 reads CASSPSGTSGRANEQFF. The CDR3 DNA follows: TGTGCCAGCTCACCGTCCGGGACTAGCGGGAGAGCCAATGAGCAGTTCTTC. Looking up the rest from reference TRBV18 and TRBJ2-1 gives the full variable domain: NAGVMQNPRHLVRRRGQEARLRCSPMKGHSHVYWYRQLPEEGLKFMVYLQKENIIDESGMPKERFSAEFPKEGPSILRIQQVVRGDSAAYFCASSPSGTSGRANEQFFGPGTRLTVL.